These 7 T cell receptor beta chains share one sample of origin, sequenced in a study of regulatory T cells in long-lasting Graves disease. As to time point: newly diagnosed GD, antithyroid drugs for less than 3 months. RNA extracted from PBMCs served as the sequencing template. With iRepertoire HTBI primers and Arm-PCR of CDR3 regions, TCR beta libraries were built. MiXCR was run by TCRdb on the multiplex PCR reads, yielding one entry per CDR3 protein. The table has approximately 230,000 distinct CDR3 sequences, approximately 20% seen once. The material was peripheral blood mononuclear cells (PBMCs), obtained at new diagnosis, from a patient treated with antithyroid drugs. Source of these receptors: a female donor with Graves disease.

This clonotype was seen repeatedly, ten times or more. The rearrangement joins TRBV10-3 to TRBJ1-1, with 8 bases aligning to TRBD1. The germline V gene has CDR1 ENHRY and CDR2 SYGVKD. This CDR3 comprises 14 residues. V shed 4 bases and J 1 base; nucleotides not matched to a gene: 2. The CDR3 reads CAISVGQGNTEAFF. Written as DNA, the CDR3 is TGTGCCATCAGTGTCGGACAGGGGAACACTGAAGCTTTCTTT.

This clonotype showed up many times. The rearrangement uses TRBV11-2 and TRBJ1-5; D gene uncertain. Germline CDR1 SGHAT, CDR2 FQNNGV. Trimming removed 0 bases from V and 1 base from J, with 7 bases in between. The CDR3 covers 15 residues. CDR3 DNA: TGTGCCAGCAGCTTAGAAAGCTCGAGCAATCAGCCCCAGCATTTT. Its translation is CASSLESSSNQPQHF.

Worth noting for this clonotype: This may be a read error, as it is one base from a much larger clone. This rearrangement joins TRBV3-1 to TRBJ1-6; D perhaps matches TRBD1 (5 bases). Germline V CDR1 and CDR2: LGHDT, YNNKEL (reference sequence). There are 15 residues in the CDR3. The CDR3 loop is CAGSLGTVTNSPLHF. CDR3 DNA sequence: TGTGCCGGCAGCCTCGGGACTGTTACTAATTCACCCCTCCACTTT.

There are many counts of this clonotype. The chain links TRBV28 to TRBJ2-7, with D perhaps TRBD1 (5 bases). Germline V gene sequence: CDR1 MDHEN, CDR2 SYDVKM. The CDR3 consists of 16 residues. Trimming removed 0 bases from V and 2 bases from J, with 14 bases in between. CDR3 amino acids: CASSLWGQTYAYEQYF. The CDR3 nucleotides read TGTGCCAGCAGTTTATGGGGGCAGACTTATGCCTACGAGCAGTACTTC.

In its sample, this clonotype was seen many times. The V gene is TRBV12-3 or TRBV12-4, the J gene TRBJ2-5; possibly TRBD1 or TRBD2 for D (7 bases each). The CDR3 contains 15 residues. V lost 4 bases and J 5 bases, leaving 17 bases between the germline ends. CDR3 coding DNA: TGTGCCAGCAGTTCCCCCCAGGGGGGGAGCGAGACCCAGTACTTC. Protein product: CASSSPQGGSETQYF.

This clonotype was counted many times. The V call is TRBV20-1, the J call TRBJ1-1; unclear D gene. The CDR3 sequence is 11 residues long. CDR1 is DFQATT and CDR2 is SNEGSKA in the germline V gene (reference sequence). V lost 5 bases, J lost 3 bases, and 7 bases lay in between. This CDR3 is CSAASDTEAFF. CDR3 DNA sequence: TGCAGTGCTGCGAGTGACACTGAAGCTTTCTTT.

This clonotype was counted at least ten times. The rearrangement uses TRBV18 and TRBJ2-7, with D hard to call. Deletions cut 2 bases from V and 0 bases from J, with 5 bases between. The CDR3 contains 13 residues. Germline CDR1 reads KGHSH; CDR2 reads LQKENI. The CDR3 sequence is CASSPGVSYEQYF. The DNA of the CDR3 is TGTGCCAGCTCACCAGGAGTCTCCTACGAGCAGTACTTC. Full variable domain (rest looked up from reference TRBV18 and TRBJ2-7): NAGVMQNPRHLVRRRGQEARLRCSPMKGHSHVYWYRQLPEEGLKFMVYLQKENIIDESGMPKERFSAEFPKEGPSILRIQQVVRGDSAAYFCASSPGVSYEQYFGPGTRLTVT.